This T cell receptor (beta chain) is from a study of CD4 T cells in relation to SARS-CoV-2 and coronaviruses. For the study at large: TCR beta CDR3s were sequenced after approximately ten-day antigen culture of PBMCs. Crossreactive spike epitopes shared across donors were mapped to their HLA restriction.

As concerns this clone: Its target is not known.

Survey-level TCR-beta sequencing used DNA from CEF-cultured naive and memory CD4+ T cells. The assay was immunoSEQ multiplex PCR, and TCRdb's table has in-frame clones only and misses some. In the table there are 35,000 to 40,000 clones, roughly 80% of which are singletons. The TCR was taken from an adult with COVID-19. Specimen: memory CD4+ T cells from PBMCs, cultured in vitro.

As DNA, the CDR3 is TGTGCCAGCAGCGTAGGATCGCGGGGGGACACTGAAGCTTTCTTT. Translated: CASSVGSRGDTEAFF. The chain uses TRBV9 and TRBJ1-1, with D possibly TRBD1 on 5 matching bases. V was clipped by 0 bases and J by 3 bases, with 12 bases between them. The CDR3 has 15 residues. Looked up from germline, CDR1 is SGDLS and CDR2 is YYNGEE.